Included here is one T cell receptor (beta chain) sequence, with context. Its antigen remains unknown. Researchers ran the PCR with 60 Vbeta and 13 Jbeta primers. Here immunoSEQ multiplex PCR was the method, and the copy in TCRdb shows in-frame clones only, minus some. The sample yields about 98,000 clones, 60% to 80% seen once. The entry originates in a study of cytomegalovirus exposure and HLA in healthy donors. Study-wide results and caveats: Later analysis identified a missense DCLRE1C variant that was linked to TCR beta V- and J-gene trimming.

The CDR3 consists of 15 residues. The V gene end was trimmed by 4 bases and the J gene end by 0 bases; junction bases not matched to a gene: 4. Germline CDR1 and CDR2: MNHEY and SVGAGI. This sequence joins TRBV6-5 and TRBJ2-7, with 9 bases that match TRBD1. This sequence was found in a female donor in good health and CMV-seronegative. The sequenced sample was PBMCs. The CDR3 region has the DNA TGTGCCAGCAGTTTCGGACAGGGGTTCTCCTACGAGCAGTACTTC. Translating gives CASSFGQGFSYEQYF.